These T cell receptor beta chains were read from a single sample in a study of breast tumors, draining lymph nodes, adjacent tissues. TCRdb reprocessed the multiplex PCR reads via MiXCR and lists one record per CDR3 protein. The table has approximately 210,000 distinct CDR3 sequences, around 32% seen once; the top ten hold roughly 1.5%. The material sequenced was axillary lymph node tissue. Every receptor here comes from a female donor with breast cancer. Some clones in this sample may be carry-over from other donors' samples. CDR3s include the opening cysteine and the closing phenylalanine or tryptophan. The order of the fields is V gene, J gene, clone size, D gene, CDR3 DNA, CDR3 protein. D genes are given only for firm matches. Clone size, where shown, is once, few, many, or a class for clones that have expanded.

TRBV11-2	TRBJ2-1	many	-	TGTGCCAGCAGCTCCGGGACTGCCGGGCCAGTATCCTACAATGAGCAGTTCTTC	CASSSGTAGPVSYNEQFF
TRBV7-3	TRBJ2-1	many	-	TGTGCCAGCGTGGGACTTCCTAGCTCCTACAATGAGCAGTTCTTC	CASVGLPSSYNEQFF
TRBV12-3/TRBV12-4	TRBJ2-2	many	-	TGTGCCAGCAGTCCGAACACCGGGGAGCTGTTTTTT	CASSPNTGELFF
TRBV7-9	TRBJ1-4	many	-	TGTGCCAGCAGCTTACTCATTCCGTCGGGGGCCGAAAAACTGTTTTTT	CASSLLIPSGAEKLFF
TRBV29-1	TRBJ1-5	-	-	TGCAGCGTTGATAGTGCAGGGAAGACCCAGCATTTT	CSVDSAGKTQHF
TRBV7-2	TRBJ2-7	many	-	TGTGCCAGCAGCTTAGTTGGCTTGTTCTACGAGCAGTACTTC	CASSLVGLFYEQYF
TRBV27	TRBJ2-2	few	TRBD2	TGTGCCAGCAGTTTATTGGGTAGCGGGAGAGGGGAGCTGTTTTTT	CASSLLGSGRGELFF
TRBV4-1	TRBJ2-1	many	TRBD2	TGCGCCAGCAGCCTCGGGGTAGCGGGAGGCAATGAGCAGTTCTTC	CASSLGVAGGNEQFF
TRBV30	TRBJ1-5	many	-	TGTGCCTGGAGTGTACGGGGGAATCAGCCCCAGCATTTT	CAWSVRGNQPQHF
TRBV19	TRBJ2-3	many	TRBD1	TGTGCCACCCGGACAGGGGGCTTGGATACGCAGTATTTT	CATRTGGLDTQYF
TRBV7-2	TRBJ2-7	many	TRBD2	TGTGCCAGCAGCTTCAATAGCGGGAGAGATGACGAGCAGTACTTC	CASSFNSGRDDEQYF
TRBV5-8	TRBJ1-4	many	-	TGTGCCAGCAGCCCCGTATTTGGTCTTAATGAAAAACTGTTTTTT	CASSPVFGLNEKLFF
TRBV10-2	TRBJ1-3	many	-	TGCGCCAGCAAACCAGGGAGCTCTGGAAACACCATATATTTT	CASKPGSSGNTIYF
TRBV6-2/TRBV6-3	TRBJ1-6	once	TRBD1	TGTGCCAGCAGTTACGGCGAGACAGGGGTATCACCCCTCCACTTT	CASSYGETGVSPLHF
TRBV20-1	TRBJ2-1	many	-	TGCAGTGCTAGGAGACTAGGGTACAATGAGCAGTTCTTC	CSARRLGYNEQFF
TRBV11-3	TRBJ2-3	many	TRBD2	TGTGCCAGCAGCTTAGCCGGAGCGGGAGTGGCAGATACGCAGTATTTT	CASSLAGAGVADTQYF
TRBV24-1	TRBJ2-2	many	TRBD2	TGTGCCACCCGCTCCGGGGGGACCGGGGAGCTGTTTTTT	CATRSGGTGELFF
TRBV20-1	TRBJ2-1	many	-	TGCAGTGCTAGAGTCCACGGCTCAAGCTCCTACAATGAGCAGTTCTTC	CSARVHGSSSYNEQFF
TRBV9	TRBJ2-1	-	-	TGTGCCAGCAGCGTAGGGGTAAAGGGAGCGGAGCAGTTCTTC	CASSVGVKGAEQFF
TRBV6-5	TRBJ1-4	many	TRBD1	TGTGCCAGCAGTATTTACAGGGGTGATGAAAAACTGTTTTTT	CASSIYRGDEKLFF
TRBV9	TRBJ1-2	many	-	TGTGCCAGCAGCTTGGGGGAGGCGGCCTATGGCTACACCTTC	CASSLGEAAYGYTF
TRBV29-1	TRBJ2-7	-	TRBD1	TGCAGCTTGTGGGACAGGCAGGAGCAGTACTTC	CSLWDRQEQYF
TRBV9	TRBJ2-7	-	TRBD2	TGTGCCAGCAGCGACGGGAGGGCCCAGGAGCAGTACTTC	CASSDGRAQEQYF
TRBV9	TRBJ1-4	many	TRBD1	TGTGCCAGCAGCGTTGGGACAGGGTTTGGTGAAAAACTGTTTTTT	CASSVGTGFGEKLFF
TRBV7-8	TRBJ2-5	-	-	TGTGCCCTCCCCCTCGGAGCGGTGGTAGAGACCCAGTACTTC	CALPLGAVVETQYF
TRBV5-6	TRBJ1-5	many	TRBD1	TGTGCCAGCAGCTTTCAGGGGGAAAGCGATCAGCCCCAGCATTTT	CASSFQGESDQPQHF
TRBV20-1	TRBJ2-2	many	-	TGCAGTGCTAGGGGGAGAACCGGGGAGCTGTTTTTT	CSARGRTGELFF
TRBV9	TRBJ1-2	-	TRBD1	TGTGCCAGCAGCGGACAGGGGGACGGCTACACCTTC	CASSGQGDGYTF